One and the same sample provided the 14 T cell receptor beta chains below, sequenced in a study of blood T cell repertoires in COVID-19. Sequencing was performed with immunoSEQ multiplex PCR; in TCRdb, only in-frame clones are kept and a portion is missing. The sample records 250,000 to 300,000 clones, more than 75% being singletons. Source material: PBMCs or T cells enriched from blood (not recorded which). The receptors stem from a woman aged 35 to 49 with acute COVID-19.

The rearrangement joins TRBV19 to TRBJ1-2; 10 positions agree with TRBD1. From germline, CDR1 is LNHDA and CDR2 SQIVND (reference sequence). This CDR3 is built from 15 residues. Losses at the gene ends were 0 bases for V and 5 bases for J; bases not matched to a gene: 3. The CDR3 DNA reads as TGTGCCAGTAGTATAGAGACAGGGGGCTCTTATGGCTACACCTTC. Translating it yields CASSIETGGSYGYTF. Full variable domain (rest looked up from reference TRBV19 and TRBJ1-2): DGGITQSPKYLFRKEGQNVTLSCEQNLNHDAMYWYRQDPGQGLRLIYYSQIVNDFQKGDIAEGYSVSREKKESFPLTVTSAQKNPTAFYLCASSIETGGSYGYTFGSGTRLTVV.

J is TRBJ1-1 and V is TRBV2; D uncertain. V dropped 6 bases and J dropped 3 bases, with 8 bases sitting between them. CDR3 length: 12 amino acids. The germline gives CDR1 SNHLY, CDR2 FYNNEI. The CDR3 sequence is CASRQTYTEAFF. The DNA for the CDR3 is TGTGCCAGCAGGCAGACTTACACTGAAGCTTTCTTT. Full variable domain (remainder filled in from reference TRBV2 and TRBJ1-1): EPEVTQTPSHQVTQMGQEVILRCVPISNHLYFYWYRQILGQKVEFLVSFYNNEISEKSEIFDDQFSVERPDGSNFTLKIRSTKLEDSAMYFCASRQTYTEAFFGQGTRLTVV.

This clone was counted a single time. The chain links TRBV28 to TRBJ1-1, with D possibly TRBD1 on 6 matching bases. CDR1 MDHEN and CDR2 SYDVKM come from the germline V gene. Trimming removed 2 bases at V and 10 bases at J, with 14 bases between. The CDR3 has 13 amino acids. For the CDR3, the DNA is TGTGCCAGCAGTTTAGGCCAGGGGATGGGAGCTTTCTTT. Encoded protein: CASSLGQGMGAFF.

The chain recombines TRBV14 with TRBJ1-2, with a weak D call TRBD1 (6 bases). The CDR3 totals 13 residues. CDR1 SGHDN and CDR2 FVKESK come from the germline V gene. Trimming removed 4 bases from V and 1 base from J, with 7 bases in between. The CDR3 sequence: CASSPDSNYGYTF. Here the CDR3 DNA reads TGTGCCAGCAGCCCGGACAGTAACTATGGCTACACCTTC.

This clone occurred once. V usage is TRBV5-5 and J usage is TRBJ1-4; D gene unclear. The germline V gene encodes CDR1 SGHKS and CDR2 YYEKEE (reference sequence). V lost 0 bases to trimming and J lost 3 bases, with 6 bases between them. This CDR3 contains 14 residues. The CDR3 coding sequence is TGTGCCAGCAGCTTGGGAGTGGCTAATGAAAAACTGTTTTTT. Residues: CASSLGVANEKLFF. Based on the CDR3 plus reference TRBV5-5 and TRBJ1-4, the full variable domain is DAGVTQSPTHLIKTRGQQVTLRCSPISGHKSVSWYQQVLGQGPQFIFQYYEKEERGRGNFPDRFSARQFPNYSSELNVNALLLGDSALYLCASSLGVANEKLFFGSGTQLSVL.

This CDR3 reads CANQDRGPNQPQHF. The CDR3 nucleotides read TGTGCCAACCAGGACAGGGGTCCCAATCAGCCCCAGCATTTT. V is TRBV28 and J is TRBJ1-5; 9 bases line up with TRBD1. CDR1 is MDHEN, CDR2 SYDVKM, per germline. Trimming cost V 10 bases and J 3 bases; bases outside gene matches: 7. The CDR3 runs to 14 residues.

The rearrangement joins TRBV5-6 to TRBJ2-5; 10 bases are a match to TRBD1. The CDR3 runs 15 residues. The J segment lost 5 bases and the V segment lost 5 bases, leaving 9 bases of the junction unmatched. CDR1 and CDR2 (germline): SGHDT, YYEEEE. For the CDR3, the DNA is TGTGCCAGCAGGACCACCGGGACAGGGGATGAGACCCAGTACTTC. Residues: CASRTTGTGDETQYF.

The V call is TRBV6-2 or TRBV6-3, the J call TRBJ1-6, with 8 positions matching TRBD1. V lost 6 bases, J lost 6 bases, and 4 bases stayed unmatched. The CDR3 is 14 residues long. Germline-derived CDR1 and CDR2 are MNHEY and SVGEGT. In DNA form, the CDR3 reads TGTGCCAGCAGCGGACAGGGCCCTAATTCACCCCTCCACTTT. This gives the protein CASSGQGPNSPLHF.

The rearrangement links TRBV18 to TRBJ1-1; weak D call: TRBD1 (6 bases). Germline V lookup: CDR1 KGHSH, CDR2 LQKENI. The CDR3 has 15 residues. V shed 6 bases and J shed 1 base, with 15 bases lying between them. CDR3: CASSPYVRGNTEAFF. The CDR3 DNA reads as TGTGCCAGCTCCCCGTACGTCAGGGGGAACACTGAAGCTTTCTTT.

The rearrangement joins TRBV9 to TRBJ2-3; D is possibly TRBD1 (5 bases). From germline, CDR1 is SGDLS and CDR2 YYNGEE. CDR3 length equals 16 residues. Trimming cost V 4 bases and J 1 base, with 16 bases left between them. CDR3: CASSPGLFRGTDTQYF. Here the CDR3 DNA reads TGTGCCAGCAGCCCAGGGCTATTTCGGGGCACAGATACGCAGTATTTT. The full variable domain, completed using reference TRBV9 and TRBJ2-3, is DSGVTQTPKHLITATGQRVTLRCSPRSGDLSVYWYQQSLDQGLQFLIQYYNGEERAKGNILERFSAQQFPDLHSELNLSSLELGDSALYFCASSPGLFRGTDTQYFGPGTRLTVL.

V and J are TRBV21-1 and TRBJ1-5; the table assigns TRBD1, which was not confirmed against the DNA. TRBV21-1 corresponds to a pseudogene. This CDR3 has 19 amino acids. The chain's CDR3 is CASSKTNWTGEHSNQPQHF. In nucleotides, the CDR3 is TGTGCCAGCAGCAAAACGAATTGGACAGGGGAACATAGCAATCAGCCCCAGCATTTT.

The V call is TRBV11-2, the J call TRBJ1-3, with D uncertain. The length of the CDR3 is 14 residues. With 2 bases removed from V and 1 base from J, the gap between germline ends came to 6 bases. From germline, CDR1 is SGHAT and CDR2 FQNNGV. The DNA of the CDR3 is TGTGCCAGCAGCTTATCTACTTCTGGAAACACCATATATTTT. Protein product: CASSLSTSGNTIYF.

This chain joins TRBV19 and TRBJ1-2; possibly TRBD1 for D (5 bases). V lost 7 bases to trimming and J lost 1 base, with 16 bases between them. CDR1 is LNHDA, CDR2 SQIVND, per germline (reference sequence). The CDR3 totals 15 residues. CDR3 in DNA: TGTGCCAGTACCACGCCCTGGCAGGGTAACTATGGCTACACCTTC. The encoded protein is CASTTPWQGNYGYTF.

The rearrangement links TRBV30 to TRBJ1-5; D remains ambiguous. The CDR3 is 14 residues long. V gave up 1 base and J gave up 1 base, with 8 bases separating them. From germline, CDR1 is GTSNPN and CDR2 SVGIG (reference sequence). The CDR3 region is CAWSGGLSNQPQHF. The DNA of the CDR3 is TGTGCCTGGAGTGGCGGGTTGAGCAATCAGCCCCAGCATTTT.